The sequence of this T cell receptor (beta chain) was determined in a study of shared T cell receptors in the human thymus. With 7 bases removed from V and 5 bases from J, the gap between germline ends came to 12 bases. Germline CDR1 is LNHDA and CDR2 is SQIVND (reference sequence). The CDR3 contains 14 residues. The table came from immunoSEQ multiplex PCR; TCRdb's copy has only in-frame clones and leaves some out. This sample has 700,000 or so clones, with 80% to 90% found just once. This clone has a handful of counts. The same data also went into a second study, on human thymus T cells.

This TCR was sampled from a girl under three years old with a congenital heart defect. The chain recombines TRBV19 with TRBJ1-6; D gene uncertain. Sequencing was done on a sample of thymocytes. CDR3 loop: CASNSVFDNSPLHF. In DNA form, the CDR3 reads TGTGCCAGTAATTCGGTATTTGATAATTCACCCCTCCACTTT.